A selection of T cell receptor beta chains follows, all from one sample in a study of shared clonotypes between healthy human individuals. Data came from immunoSEQ multiplex PCR; TCRdb stores just in-frame clones and leaves some out. The data hold some 1.5 million clones, with roughly 98% observed a single time. The sequencing input was naive CD4+ T cells sorted from blood. Receptors were obtained from a man younger than 40 in good health. The CDR3 runs from the conserved cysteine through the conserved F or W. D genes are given only for firm matches. The size entry is marked missing in some rows and otherwise reads once, few, many or a size class.

j_gene | abundance | d_gene | v_gene | CDR3nt | CDR3aa
TRBJ1-3 | - | - | TRBV27 | TGTGCCAGCAATCAGCGTGACTCTGGAAACACCATATATTTT | CASNQRDSGNTIYF
TRBJ2-1 | - | - | TRBV29-1 | TGCAGCGTTGAAGCAGGACCTACACTCTCCTACAATGAGCAGTTCTTC | CSVEAGPTLSYNEQFF
TRBJ2-1 | - | - | TRBV5-6 | TGTGCCAGCAGCTTGGGGACTCCAAGCTCCTACAATGAGCAGTTCTTC | CASSLGTPSSYNEQFF
TRBJ1-4 | - | - | TRBV28 | TGTGCCAGCAGTCCACAGCTCCCAACTAATGAAAAACTGTTTTTT | CASSPQLPTNEKLFF
TRBJ1-5 | - | - | TRBV7-2 | TGTGCCAGCAGCCCCCCTCAGACCCACAATCAGCCCCAGCATTTT | CASSPPQTHNQPQHF
TRBJ2-3 | - | TRBD2 | TRBV6-5 | TGTGCCAGCAGGACTAGCGGAACAGATACGCAGTATTTT | CASRTSGTDTQYF
TRBJ2-4 | - | - | TRBV7-9 | TGTGCCAGCAGCTTACCTGGTTCAGCCAAAAACATTCAGTACTTC | CASSLPGSAKNIQYF
TRBJ2-1 | - | TRBD1 | TRBV2 | TGTGCCAGCAGTGATTGGACAGGGGCCGACAATGAGCAGTTCTTC | CASSDWTGADNEQFF
TRBJ2-7 | many | - | TRBV20-1 | TGCAGTGCTAGTGACCACGAGCAGTACTTC | CSASDHEQYF
TRBJ1-4 | once | - | TRBV28 | TGTGCCAGCAGTGGACCGGACGAAAAACTGTTTTTT | CASSGPDEKLFF
TRBJ2-1 | - | TRBD1 | TRBV12-5 | TGTGCTAGTGGTTTTGGGACAGGGAGCTACAATGAGCAGTTCTTC | CASGFGTGSYNEQFF
TRBJ2-2 | - | - | TRBV28 | TGTGCCAGCATCTACGGCGCGAACACCGGGGAGCTGTTTTTT | CASIYGANTGELFF
TRBJ2-4 | - | - | TRBV7-9 | TGTGCCAGCAGCTTCTTCAGGACTAACCTAGCCAAAAACATTCAGTACTTC | CASSFFRTNLAKNIQYF
TRBJ1-4 | - | - | TRBV2 | TGTGCCAGCAGTGCCGCGCTAGGAGAAAAACTGTTTTTT | CASSAALGEKLFF
TRBJ2-7 | once | TRBD2 | TRBV5-1 | TGCGCCAGCAGCACTGGACTAGCGGGAGTCGAGCAGTACTTC | CASSTGLAGVEQYF
TRBJ1-1 | - | - | TRBV2 | TGTGCCAGCAAACAACGGAGGAACACTGAAGCTTTCTTT | CASKQRRNTEAFF
TRBJ1-1 | - | - | TRBV28 | TGTGCCAGCAGTTCCCTCGGCGGCGTCACTGAAGCTTTCTTT | CASSSLGGVTEAFF
TRBJ1-5 | - | - | TRBV5-1 | TGCGCCAGCAGGCGGACAGCCGGGGAAAATCAGCCCCAGCATTTT | CASRRTAGENQPQHF
TRBJ2-1 | - | - | TRBV14 | TGTGCCAGCAGCCAGACGACAGTTTACAATGAGCAGTTCTTC | CASSQTTVYNEQFF
TRBJ2-3 | - | - | TRBV7-9 | TGTGCCAGCAGCTACGTGGGACTCCTCACAGATACGCAGTATTTT | CASSYVGLLTDTQYF
TRBJ1-5 | once | - | TRBV6-4 | TGTGCCAGCAGCGTAGGATTACATCAGCCCCAGCATTTT | CASSVGLHQPQHF
TRBJ2-1 | - | - | TRBV5-1 | TGCGCCAGCAGCTTGGAACTGGCCTTCACCTACAATGAGCAGTTCTTC | CASSLELAFTYNEQFF
TRBJ2-1 | - | - | TRBV7-9 | TGTGCCAGCAGCTCTGGACCGGAGAGGGCCTACAATGAGCAGTTCTTC | CASSSGPERAYNEQFF
TRBJ2-3 | once | TRBD1 | TRBV7-7 | TGTGCTAGCAGCCCGACAGGGGAGGCAGATACGCAGTATTTT | CASSPTGEADTQYF
TRBJ2-1 | - | - | TRBV7-9 | TGTGCCAGCAGCTTCTTGGGGAGGGGGGATGAGCAGTTCTTC | CASSFLGRGDEQFF
TRBJ2-1 | - | TRBD2 | TRBV7-3 | TGTGCCAGCAGCTTAACTAGCGGGAGAGGCGATGAGCAGTTCTTC | CASSLTSGRGDEQFF
TRBJ1-5 | - | - | TRBV7-2 | TGTGCCAGCATACCGGCAGGGAGCGGCAATCAGCCCCAGCATTTT | CASIPAGSGNQPQHF
TRBJ2-1 | - | TRBD2 | TRBV9 | TGTGCCAGCAGCGTAGTTCGCGGGAGCGGTGAGCAGTTCTTC | CASSVVRGSGEQFF
TRBJ1-2 | once | TRBD1 | TRBV4-3 | TGCGCCAGCAGCCAAGTGGGACAGGGGGCGCTTGGCTACACCTTC | CASSQVGQGALGYTF
TRBJ1-2 | - | TRBD1 | TRBV5-1 | TGCGCCAGCACAACAGGGGGACCGGGTGGCTACACCTTC | CASTTGGPGGYTF
TRBJ2-7 | - | - | TRBV7-3 | TGTGCCAGCAGCCCAGACAGGTACTCCTACGAGCAGTACTTC | CASSPDRYSYEQYF
TRBJ2-1 | - | TRBD2 | TRBV5-1 | TGCGCCAGCAGCTTGGTGCCTAGCGGTGACAATGAGCAGTTCTTC | CASSLVPSGDNEQFF
TRBJ2-3 | - | TRBD2 | TRBV29-1 | TGCAGCCTGACTGGGATAGCGGGAGGGCTGAGGGGCACAGATACGCAGTATTTT | CSLTGIAGGLRGTDTQYF
TRBJ2-2 | - | - | TRBV5-6 | TGTGCCAGCAGCCCTCGACAGTGGGGTAACACCGGGGAGCTGTTTTTT | CASSPRQWGNTGELFF
TRBJ2-5 | - | - | TRBV28 | TGTGCCAGCAGTTTGGTGGTCAGAGAGACCCAGTACTTC | CASSLVVRETQYF
TRBJ1-5 | - | - | TRBV6-1 | TGTGCCAGCAGTCAACAGGGCAATCAGCCCCAGCATTTT | CASSQQGNQPQHF
TRBJ2-5 | - | - | TRBV27 | TGTGCCAGCAGTTTTTTCCTTTCGTACCAAGAGACCCAGTACTTC | CASSFFLSYQETQYF
TRBJ2-1 | - | - | TRBV30 | TGTGCCTGGGGGGTTAACAATGAGCAGTTCTTC | CAWGVNNEQFF
TRBJ1-4 | - | TRBD1 | TRBV30 | TGTGCCTGGAGTGTGGGACAGGGTCTCAGTGAAAAACTGTTTTTT | CAWSVGQGLSEKLFF
TRBJ2-7 | - | - | TRBV21-1 | TGTGCCAGCAGCAAGGGTTGCGGGGGAATGTCCTACGAGCAGTACTTC | CASSKGCGGMSYEQYF
TRBJ2-7 | - | TRBD2 | TRBV2 | TGTGCCAGCAGTGAAAGTGGGACTAGCGGGAGTCACTACGAGCAGTACTTC | CASSESGTSGSHYEQYF
TRBJ2-7 | - | TRBD2 | TRBV4-1 | TGCGCCAGCAGCCAAGATAGGACTAGCGGATCCTACGAGCAGTACTTC | CASSQDRTSGSYEQYF
TRBJ2-1 | - | - | TRBV5-1 | TGCGCCAGCAACCGGGGGACCTACAATGAGCAGTTCTTC | CASNRGTYNEQFF
TRBJ2-7 | - | - | TRBV5-1 | TGCGCCAGCAGCTTGGCGTGGGGGGTCCCCTACGAGCAGTACTTC | CASSLAWGVPYEQYF
TRBJ2-7 | - | - | TRBV29-1 | TGCAGCGTTGGGTCGCGGGACAGCTACGAGCAGTACTTC | CSVGSRDSYEQYF
TRBJ2-1 | - | TRBD2 | TRBV5-1 | TGCGCCAGCAGCTTGGTGGCGGGGGGAACCTACAATGAGCAGTTCTTC | CASSLVAGGTYNEQFF
TRBJ2-7 | - | - | TRBV7-2 | TGTGCCAGCAGCTTAGATTTATTGAGGCGGCGATACTACGAGCAGTACTTC | CASSLDLLRRRYYEQYF
TRBJ1-1 | - | - | TRBV5-1 | TGCGCCAGCAGCTTGGGTATGGTTCTTATGAACACTGAAGCTTTCTTT | CASSLGMVLMNTEAFF
TRBJ2-7 | - | - | TRBV5-1 | TGCGCCAGCAGCCGTGGGACAACTAGCGACTACGAGCAGTACTTC | CASSRGTTSDYEQYF
TRBJ2-5 | - | - | TRBV5-1 | TGCGCCAGCAGCTTGGGGTGGATTCAAGAGACCCAGTACTTC | CASSLGWIQETQYF
TRBJ2-3 | - | - | TRBV9 | TGTGCCAGCAGCGTAAGAGTTACAGATACGCAGTATTTT | CASSVRVTDTQYF
TRBJ2-2 | - | - | TRBV18 | TGTGCCAGCTCACCGGCTAGGGGGATGACCGGGGAGCTGTTTTTT | CASSPARGMTGELFF
TRBJ2-5 | - | - | TRBV2 | TGTGCCAGCAGTGAGAGGTCAGGAGGTTATGAGACCCAGTACTTC | CASSERSGGYETQYF
TRBJ2-7 | - | - | TRBV6-5 | TGTGCCACCTGGACCCCGGGCTCCTACGAGCAGTACTTC | CATWTPGSYEQYF
TRBJ1-5 | - | - | TRBV6-5 | TGTGCCAGCAGTTACCTCCGGGGGGATCAGCCCCAGCATTTT | CASSYLRGDQPQHF